The T cell receptor beta chain under discussion was sequenced for a study of cytomegalovirus exposure and HLA in healthy donors (dated by TCRdb to the late 2010s). Study-wide context: An earlier analysis of several hundred of the donors reported 250 to 350 Gb of sequence data and 117 million unique TCR beta sequences from roughly 180 million T cells. An early release covering around 630 HLA-typed donors comprised around 300 gigabases of sequencing data and around 80 million unique TCR sequences. Of the roughly 400 genotyped donors, around 81% fell in the genetic ancestry cluster associated with self-reported Caucasian donors. The study was designed to test whether signatures of past pathogen exposure could be identified by cataloging public T cell receptors. The study used immunosequencing to profile the T cell repertoires of several hundred subjects and linked those repertoires to cytomegalovirus serostatus. In addition to the first cohort of about 650 subjects, a separate validation cohort of over 90 different subjects was used. To predict cytomegalovirus infection status, the study brought together high-throughput TCR immunosequencing, statistical association of individual TCRs with disease status, and machine learning. To study patterns of TCR occurrence, a later analysis re-analyzed previously published TCR beta repertoires from around 660 donors and added high-resolution HLA genotyping. The later analysis used no new phenotypic data to find candidate immune exposures, relying instead on TCR beta sequences and their occurrence across donors. In an earlier analysis of 550 to 700 of the donors, high-throughput TCR beta sequencing was used to judge whether each TCR beta V gene segment behaved as functional or pseudogenic. Donor age, sex, ethnicity and CMV serostatus were compiled together with the repertoire data. A later genetic analysis took genome-wide SNP genotypes for about 55% of the 666 donors and used that subset as a discovery cohort. All discovery cohort repertoires had been generated on a single sequencing platform. HLA typing covered class I and class II loci at four-digit resolution. The number of typed donors differed by locus: about 620-640 for A, B, C, DRB1 and DQB1; approximately 520 for DQA1; 606 for DPA1; and about 470 for DPB1. About five DR-DQ haplotypes were handled as single units for association and clustering because linkage in the cohort was strong. Among 398 genotyped donors of the cohort, an average of around 240,000 unique TCR beta nucleotide sequences were sequenced per donor, 15% to 20% of them non-productive.

The paper as a whole reports these results and caveats: Cytomegalovirus status was reported to be diagnosed by the classifier with high specificity and sensitivity in both the original and validation cohorts. In a later analysis, several top co-occurrence clusters were reported to appear linked to parvovirus B19, influenza, CMV and Epstein-Barr virus. Sequencing depth was assumed to be roughly uniform across donors in the presence/absence analyses, though that assumption may not hold. In a later genetic analysis, fewer N-insertions in productive TCRs were reported among donors in an Asian-associated ancestry cluster than the roughly 700-donor mean. A group of highly shared sequence variants was considered likely to be a technical artifact of the sequencing pipeline. It was suggested by the authors that the approach could potentially be generalized to other disease states and immunological phenotypes. For the cohort, immune exposure information was limited to CMV serostatus. A further reported finding was that TCR beta sequences accurately predicted the HLA-A and HLA-B alleles for most subjects in the first cohort. An earlier analysis of approximately 500 of the donors showed that most TCR beta V segments appeared in productive rearrangements either about 90% or about 30% of the time, which broadly matched IMGT annotations. Some IMGT-functional V segments, including TRBV6-2 and TRBV6-3, could not be distinguished by the 87-base-pair reads and were therefore excluded. In this cohort, only TCR beta chains were sequenced, and detectable features were limited by the absence of alpha or paired-chain data. The earlier analysis of nearly 600 of the donors excluded around 17 rarely observed V segments, including chromosome 9 orphons, because counts were too low. A later analysis found that HLA-associated TCR beta chains were more clonally expanded and had lower generation probabilities than equally common non-associated chains. When HLA alleles, especially DR and DQ, strongly co-occurred, TCR associations were difficult to assign to individual alleles. Specific HLA alleles were associated with some 15,000 TCR beta sequences at a false discovery rate of 0.05 in a later analysis. Across donors, most TCR sequences were observed very rarely, whereas some public TCRs were present in many individuals. The study gave a list of 150 to 200 TCR beta chains associated with cytomegalovirus. An association between a missense DCLRE1C variant and V-gene and J-gene trimming of TCR beta chains was found in a later genetic analysis and replicated in an independent cohort. Because HLA typing was unavailable for some donors at each locus, only the typed subset was used in association tests. According to a later analysis, TCR association rates differed among HLA loci, with DRB1 alleles showing the most associated TCRs and HLA-C alleles showing the fewest. Correlated functional status among segregating V segments might reflect linkage disequilibrium, but an unknown experimental factor could not be ruled out. In vitro tests confirmed that three of the cytomegalovirus-associated TCR beta chains recognize cytomegalovirus antigens. A later analysis found that most CMV-associated TCR beta chains appeared HLA-restricted, with HLA associations seemingly driven largely by CMV exposure.

The cohort consisted of approximately 690 healthy bone marrow donors. All cohort members were sampled while nominally healthy, although unrecorded immune exposures were likely present. The donor tested CMV seropositive, placing the donor among the roughly 300 seropositive members of the cohort. A peripheral blood sample was provided by each donor, and peripheral blood mononuclear cells were used for TCR beta sequencing. Genomic DNA extraction from the blood cell samples was performed with the Qiagen DNeasy Blood Extraction Kit. As concerns this clone: What this receptor recognizes is not known. No much larger clone exists at a distance of one base, and base qualities are not known.

V and J lose 5 bases and 5 bases, and a span of 16 bases separates them. Spanning cysteine to phenylalanine, the CDR3 consists of 15 amino acids. The DNA shown is the 45-base CDR3, in frame from base 1. Sequences SGHAT (CDR1) and FQNNGV (CDR2) are obtained from the germline V gene. Library creation used the immunoSEQ multiplex PCR assay. For the multiplex PCR, a mixture combining 60 forward primers for TCR Vbeta segments and 13 reverse primers for TCR Jbeta segments was used. The CDR3 region of rearranged TCR beta genes was amplified from genomic DNA with a multiplex PCR assay. On the Illumina HiSeq System, the amplified TCR beta libraries were sequenced as 87-base-pair reads. Turning to the authors' computational methods: A later analysis tallied roughly 78 million unique TCR beta chains across the 666 repertoires, and roughly 11 million of those chains were shared by two or more donors. Raw reads were error-corrected and collapsed into unique sequences by a nearest-neighbor algorithm in which closely related sequences were merged to remove PCR and sequencing errors. V, D and J gene segments were assigned by aligning CDR3 sequences to IMGT reference sequences. For a sequence to be retained, a match of at least six nucleotides was required to both a V gene segment and a J gene segment. A rearrangement was called productive if the CDR3 had no stop codons and remained in frame with V and J, and every other rearrangement was called non-productive. Following IMGT convention, CDR3 was defined as the stretch from the second conserved V-encoded cysteine to the conserved J-encoded phenylalanine. The earlier analysis of roughly 590 of the donors excluded any sequence lacking an unambiguous match to a single V gene segment. An earlier analysis of a few hundred of the donors classified V segments as functional when productive rearrangements were above 56.7% and as segregating when the standard deviation between donors was above 5%. A statistical classification framework was developed to diagnose cytomegalovirus status using the catalog of TCR beta chain sequences. A later analysis assigned V and J genes by comparing TCR nucleotide sequences with IMGT/GENE-DB human TR gene sequences. Using the TCRdist pipeline, a later analysis assigned CDR3 sequences along with most-parsimonious VDJ recombination scenarios. In a later analysis, each TCR beta chain was defined by its CDR3 amino acid sequence together with its V-gene family, and reads without a unique V-gene family were excluded. To address suspected cross-contamination and a sequencing artifact, a later analysis removed several hundred highly shared, low-generation-probability nucleotide sequences. In a later analysis, a clonal expansion index was calculated for each public chain from normalized within-repertoire ranks of inferred template counts. A later analysis computed generation probabilities with a VDJ recombination model fitted to out-of-frame rearrangements, and checked the results against IGoR. In a later analysis, hypergeometric tests were used to score TCR-TCR, TCR-HLA and TCR-CMV co-occurrence, with a repertoire-size bias correction applied to TCR pairs. A later analysis estimated false discovery rates by permuting HLA or CMV assignments 20 times. In a later analysis, co-occurring TCRs were grouped with DBSCAN, and TCRdist sequence similarity was added when clustering was performed within HLA-allele-positive subsets. Repertoires with fewer than 30,000 or more than 120,000 public chains were left out of co-occurrence clustering, as were about 5 repertoires with anomalous nucleotide sharing. TCRdb re-hosts the immuneACCESS table, in-frame sequences only. Its copies lack some clones; in the studies checked, an unresolved V gene accounts for under half of them, and the cause for the rest is not known. That table furnishes V, J and clone size, whereas the DNA furnished D and trimming. The sample table contains more than 95,000 clones; only one count was recorded for roughly three quarters of them. The ten largest clones capture approximately 4.3% of the sample.

The chain couples TRBV11-2 to TRBJ1-5, and possibly TRBD1, on 6 matching bases. Sequenced input: PBMCs. The receptor comes from a young man in good health and CMV-seropositive. The CDR3 region has the sequence CASSLQGLAYQPQHF. The sequenced DNA is TGTGCCAGCAGCCTACAGGGCCTAGCATATCAGCCCCAGCATTTT.